The 32 T cell receptor beta chains below all came from one sample that was sequenced in a study of OX40 agonist ivuxolimab in advanced cancers. Measured with immunoSEQ multiplex PCR; TCRdb has only the in-frame clones, and not every one. The sample shows about 65,000 clones, more than 75% of them seen only once. The sequences come from CD4+ or CD8+ T cells sorted from blood, collected in a trial of the OX40 agonist ivuxolimab. Source of these receptors: an adult with an advanced solid tumor such as melanoma, head and neck, liver or kidney cancer.

The chain carries TRBV6-1 and TRBJ2-3; the D call may be TRBD1 or TRBD2 (6 bases each). Germline V gene lookup returns CDR1 MNHNS and CDR2 SASEGT. This CDR3 has 15 amino acids. The V end was cut by 7 bases, the J end by 4 bases, with 18 bases between. CDR3 sequence reads: CASILRGPPADTQYF. The CDR3 DNA follows: TGTGCCAGCATCCTCCGGGGGCCCCCCGCAGATACGCAGTATTTT.

The J gene is TRBJ2-7, the V gene TRBV23-1; TRBD1 matches at 8 bases. TRBV23-1 is sorted into the ORF group, with uncertain function. J was trimmed by 0 bases and V by 8 bases; bases with no gene match: 12. The CDR3 totals 16 residues. The CDR3, as DNA: TGCGCCAGCGCTAGGAAGGACAGGGAGAGCTCCTACGAGCAGTACTTC. It encodes CASARKDRESSYEQYF.

The CDR3 loop is CASWNSPLHF. The CDR3 DNA sequence: TGTGCCAGCTGGAATTCACCCCTCCACTTT. The chain is built from TRBV7-2 and TRBJ1-6; D gene unclear. V lost 8 bases, J lost 7 bases, and 3 bases lay in between. Germline CDR1 reads SGHTA; CDR2 reads FQGNSA. The CDR3 spans 10 residues.

V is TRBV6-6 and J is TRBJ1-4; D unresolved. The CDR3 runs to 12 residues. Trimming took 3 bases from V and 7 from J, leaving 6 bases between them. Germline V gene lookup returns CDR1 MNHNY and CDR2 SVGAGI (reference sequence). The CDR3, as DNA: TGTGCCAGCAGTTATAGCGGTGAAAAACTGTTTTTT. It specifies CASSYSGEKLFF.

This clone has a single count. The chain is built from TRBV6-4 and TRBJ1-1; 7 bases agree with TRBD1. CDR1 is MRHNA and CDR2 is SNTAGT in the germline V gene. CDR3 length: 15 amino acids. Unmatched junction bases numbered 7, after V lost 5 bases and J lost 1 base. The CDR3: CASSPVGQANTEAFF. CDR3 coding DNA: TGTGCCAGCAGTCCCGTTGGACAGGCGAACACTGAAGCTTTCTTT.

This rearrangement joins TRBV5-4 to TRBJ2-7; tentatively, D is TRBD1 or TRBD2 (5 bases each). CDR1 is SGHNT and CDR2 is YYREEE in the germline V gene (reference sequence). V lost 1 base to trimming and J lost 7 bases, with 18 bases between them. The CDR3 covers 15 residues. The CDR3 is CASSLRGVGIWEQYF. CDR3 DNA: TGTGCCAGCAGCTTGCGGGGCGTGGGGATTTGGGAGCAGTACTTC.

This chain links TRBV19 with TRBJ1-4; tentatively, D is TRBD1 (5 bases). The V gene's germline CDR1 is LNHDA and CDR2 SQIVND (reference sequence). Trimming took 7 bases from V and 5 from J, leaving 17 bases between them. The CDR3 has 15 residues. The CDR3 sequence is CASTPGARGNEKLFF. The CDR3 nucleotides read TGTGCCAGTACCCCCGGGGCGCGGGGGAATGAAAAACTGTTTTTT.

The CDR3 loop is CASKIRGNTEAFF. In nucleotides, the CDR3 is TGTGCCAGTAAAATAAGGGGGAACACTGAAGCTTTCTTT. The rearrangement uses TRBV19 and TRBJ1-1, with a weak D call TRBD1 (5 bases). This CDR3 is 13 amino acids long. V was clipped by 7 bases and J by 1 base, with 10 bases between them. CDR1 is LNHDA, CDR2 SQIVND, per germline (reference sequence).

This sequence joins TRBV5-1 and TRBJ1-6, with a weak D call TRBD1 (5 bases). The ends were cut back, 0 bases at V and 9 bases at J, with 13 bases in the middle. Germline lookup yields CDR1 SGHRS and CDR2 YFSETQ. The CDR3 is 15 amino acids. The CDR3 DNA reads as TGCGCCAGCAGCTTGGCCGTGGGGGAAGGTTCACCCCTCCACTTT. Translation: CASSLAVGEGSPLHF. The full variable domain, its missing parts supplied by reference TRBV5-1 and TRBJ1-6, is KAGVTQTPRYLIKTRGQQVTLSCSPISGHRSVSWYQQTPGQGLQFLFEYFSETQRNKGNFPGRFSGRQFSNSRSEMNVSTLELGDSALYLCASSLAVGEGSPLHFGNGTRLTVT.

The gene calls are TRBV5-1 and TRBJ1-4; D is perhaps TRBD1 (6 bases). Per the germline V gene, CDR1 is SGHRS and CDR2 is YFSETQ. The germline V and J ends were trimmed by 4 bases and 8 bases, with 12 bases remaining between them. The CDR3 length is 13 residues. CDR3 coding DNA: TGCGCCAGCAGCCCAAAGACAGGCGAAAAACTGTTTTTT. This encodes CASSPKTGEKLFF.

There are a few counts of this clone. The V gene is TRBV5-4, the J gene TRBJ1-2, with 10 bases that match TRBD1. V gave up 3 bases and J gave up 2 bases; unmatched junction bases: 4. The germline gives CDR1 SGHNT, CDR2 YYREEE (reference sequence). There are 15 residues in the CDR3. The CDR3 region is CASSWDRGGNYGYTF. The DNA of the CDR3 is TGTGCCAGCAGCTGGGACAGGGGAGGAAACTATGGCTACACCTTC.

The rearrangement links TRBV19 to TRBJ1-1, with a weak D call TRBD1 (5 bases). Trimming removed 7 bases at V and 11 bases at J, with 23 bases between. CDR3 size: 14 residues. Germline loops: CDR1 LNHDA, CDR2 SQIVND (reference sequence). The CDR3: CASTLRGDGEGAFF. CDR3 DNA sequence: TGTGCCAGTACCCTACGAGGGGACGGAGAGGGTGCTTTCTTT.

The CDR3: CASSLGLGRNTEAFF. CDR3 in DNA: TGTGCCAGCAGCTTAGGCTTGGGCAGGAACACTGAAGCTTTCTTT. J is TRBJ1-1 and V is TRBV7-9; no clear D. V was cut by 1 base and J by 1 base, with 10 bases left in between. CDR3 length: 15 residues. Per germline, CDR1 SEHNR and CDR2 FQNEAQ (reference sequence).

The V and J genes are TRBV7-9 and TRBJ2-2; D ambiguous. The germline V and J ends were trimmed by 5 bases and 5 bases, with 9 bases remaining between them. This CDR3 is built from 13 residues. Germline V lookup: CDR1 SEHNR, CDR2 FQNEAQ (reference sequence). The CDR3 is CASSPMGTGELFF. CDR3 DNA sequence: TGTGCCAGCAGCCCAATGGGGACCGGGGAGCTGTTTTTT.

This sequence joins TRBV7-2 and TRBJ2-3, with a weak D call TRBD2 (5 bases). This CDR3 region has 16 residues. The germline V and J ends were trimmed by 5 bases and 0 bases, with 15 bases remaining between them. The germline gives CDR1 SGHTA, CDR2 FQGNSA. The CDR3 sequence: CASSPYVSGSTDTQYF. The CDR3 coding sequence is TGTGCCAGCAGCCCTTATGTCAGCGGAAGCACAGATACGCAGTATTTT.

The gene calls are TRBV29-1 and TRBJ1-2, with D perhaps matching TRBD1 (6 bases). The V gene lost 3 bases and the J gene lost 6 bases, with 14 bases spanning the gap. The CDR3 runs to 13 residues. Germline V CDR1 and CDR2: SQVTM, ANQGSEA. CDR3 nucleotides: TGCAGCGTTGAGGGCAGGGGCCTGGATGGCTACACCTTC. As protein: CSVEGRGLDGYTF.

The chain joins TRBV30 to TRBJ1-5, with 7 bases identical to TRBD1. Germline V lookup: CDR1 GTSNPN, CDR2 SVGIG (reference sequence). The CDR3 is made up of 17 amino acids. The trim removed 2 bases at V and 4 bases at J, leaving 14 bases unmatched. CDR3 in DNA: TGTGCCTGGAGTACGGGGGCGCAGGGGGGAAGAAATCAGCCCCAGCATTTT. Its translation: CAWSTGAQGGRNQPQHF.

The V gene is TRBV5-4, the J gene TRBJ2-1; TRBD2 agrees at 9 bases. V trimming: 4 bases; J trimming: 9 bases; junction bases outside the gene matches: 11. The CDR3 is 15 amino acids. The germline CDR1 and CDR2 sequences are SGHNT and YYREEE (reference sequence). In nucleotides, the CDR3 is TGTGCCAGCAGCGCAACGGGACTAGCTTGGGGTGAGCAGTTCTTC. Translated, it gives CASSATGLAWGEQFF.

The rearrangement uses TRBV25-1 and TRBJ1-4; D gene unclear. V lost 2 bases and J 7 bases, leaving 2 bases between the germline ends. Per germline, CDR1 MGHDK and CDR2 SYGVNS. The CDR3 extends over 11 amino acids. CDR3 coding DNA: TGTGCCAGCAGTGAAGTTGAAAAACTGTTTTTT. It is translated as CASSEVEKLFF. Based on the CDR3 plus reference TRBV25-1 and TRBJ1-4, the full variable domain is EADIYQTPRYLVIGTGKKITLECSQTMGHDKMYWYQQDPGMELHLIHYSYGVNSTEKGDLSSESTVSRIRTEHFPLTLESARPSHTSQYLCASSEVEKLFFGSGTQLSVL.

The chain joins TRBV9 to TRBJ1-6, with D possibly being TRBD1 (6 bases). The germline V gene encodes CDR1 SGDLS and CDR2 YYNGEE. This CDR3 is built from 15 residues. Between the trimmed V and J ends, which lost 0 bases and 10 bases, there was a span of 14 bases. The CDR3 region has the DNA TGTGCCAGCAGCGTAGGGACAGCTTCGGGGTCACCCCTCCACTTT. Translating gives CASSVGTASGSPLHF. The full variable domain, rest sourced from reference TRBV9 and TRBJ1-6, is DSGVTQTPKHLITATGQRVTLRCSPRSGDLSVYWYQQSLDQGLQFLIQYYNGEERAKGNILERFSAQQFPDLHSELNLSSLELGDSALYFCASSVGTASGSPLHFGNGTRLTVT.

The chain has TRBV7-2 and TRBJ2-2; D not certain. The CDR3 totals 16 residues. V lost 1 base, J lost 6 bases, and 15 bases lay in between. Per germline, CDR1 SGHTA and CDR2 FQGNSA. The CDR3 nucleotides read TGTGCCAGCAGCTTAGTGAATCTGCCCCGCGCCGGGGAGCTGTTTTTT. Protein: CASSLVNLPRAGELFF.

This clone has more than one count but fewer than ten. This chain connects TRBV30 to TRBJ1-2; possibly TRBD1 for D (5 bases). CDR3 length: 13 residues. Per germline, CDR1 GTSNPN and CDR2 SVGIG (reference sequence). Trimming removed 3 bases at V and 5 bases at J, with 13 bases between. DNA of the CDR3: TGTGCCTGGAGGGGGGTATCGAGGTATGGCTACACCTTC. Translating it yields CAWRGVSRYGYTF.

This chain joins TRBV18 and TRBJ2-3; D not certain. CDR1 and CDR2 (germline): KGHSH, LQKENI. Trimming took off 0 bases at V and 5 bases at J, with 6 bases between the two ends. The CDR3 has 13 residues. Written as DNA, the CDR3 is TGTGCCAGCTCACCACCCAAGGGAGATACGCAGTATTTT. Its protein product is CASSPPKGDTQYF.

The chain recombines TRBV7-2 with TRBJ1-5; 7 nucleotides align to TRBD1. The germline V gene has CDR1 SGHTA and CDR2 FQGNSA. The CDR3 runs to 13 residues. With 5 bases clipped from V and 5 bases from J, the junction kept 3 bases outside the gene matches. CDR3: CASSPDRDQPQHF. The CDR3 DNA reads TGTGCCAGCAGCCCTGACAGGGATCAGCCCCAGCATTTT. The whole variable domain, remainder taken from reference TRBV7-2 and TRBJ1-5, is GAGVSQSPSNKVTEKGKDVELRCDPISGHTALYWYRQSLGQGLEFLIYFQGNSAPDKSGLPSDRFSAERTGGSVSTLTIQRTQQEDSAVYLCASSPDRDQPQHFGDGTRLSIL.

The V call is TRBV30, the J call TRBJ2-4; D remains ambiguous. Trimming removed 0 bases at V and 1 base at J, with 7 bases between. The CDR3 totals 14 residues. Looked up from germline, CDR1 is GTSNPN and CDR2 is SVGIG (reference sequence). The CDR3 region has the DNA TGTGCCTGGAGTGTAATGAGGGCCAAAAACATTCAGTACTTC. Translating gives CAWSVMRAKNIQYF. The complete variable domain, with remaining parts taken from reference TRBV30 and TRBJ2-4, reads SQTIHQWPATLVQPVGSPLSLECTVEGTSNPNLYWYRQAAGRGLQLLFYSVGIGQISSEVPQNLSASRPQDRQFILSSKKLLLSDSGFYLCAWSVMRAKNIQYFGAGTRLSVL.

This chain uses TRBV27 with TRBJ1-5; TRBD1 aligns across 7 bases. CDR1 is MNHEY, CDR2 SMNVEV, per germline (reference sequence). The V gene end was trimmed by 5 bases and the J gene end by 8 bases; junction bases not matched to a gene: 9. The length of the CDR3 is 14 residues. The CDR3 loop reads CASSLRQGGKPQHF. DNA of the CDR3: TGTGCCAGCAGTCTAAGACAGGGAGGTAAGCCCCAGCATTTT.

V usage is TRBV9 and J usage is TRBJ1-3, with a weak D call TRBD1 (5 bases). The CDR3 spans 17 residues. With 0 bases removed from V and 2 bases from J, the gap between germline ends came to 15 bases. Germline CDR1 reads SGDLS; CDR2 reads YYNGEE. The CDR3 reads CASSVAGGVAAGNTIYF. The CDR3 nucleotides read TGTGCCAGCAGCGTAGCCGGAGGGGTCGCGGCTGGAAACACCATATATTTT.

V is TRBV5-6 and J is TRBJ2-7, with a tentative D call TRBD1 (6 bases). Germline CDR1 SGHDT, CDR2 YYEEEE. The CDR3 totals 17 residues. Deletions cut 4 bases from V and 0 bases from J, with 20 bases between. Here the CDR3 reads CASSTLAGRGDSYEQYF. CDR3 in DNA: TGTGCCAGCAGCACCCTGGCGGGCAGGGGCGACTCCTACGAGCAGTACTTC.

This chain joins TRBV15 and TRBJ1-4, with 7 bases that match TRBD1. The CDR3 runs 18 residues. The germline V gene has CDR1 LNHNV and CDR2 YYDKDF (reference sequence). J gave up 0 bases and V 1 base, and 8 bases lay outside the gene matches. CDR3 in DNA: TGTGCCACCAGCAGAGGACAGGGCGGAAGTGCAACTAATGAAAAACTGTTTTTT. It translates to CATSRGQGGSATNEKLFF.

The V gene is TRBV2, the J gene TRBJ2-5; D not certain. This CDR3 is built from 11 residues. Trimming stripped 5 bases from V and 11 bases from J, with 12 bases between. Germline V lookup: CDR1 SNHLY, CDR2 FYNNEI. In DNA form, the CDR3 reads TGTGCCAGCAGTCAGACCATGAATCAGTACTTC. As protein: CASSQTMNQYF.

The V gene is TRBV9, the J gene TRBJ1-1; D remains unclear. Trimming left V 0 bases short and J 7 bases short, with 16 bases between. Germline-derived CDR1 and CDR2 are SGDLS and YYNGEE. This CDR3 region has 15 residues. The CDR3 region has the DNA TGTGCCAGCAGCGTAGATGGCACCTCGGGGATTGAAGCTTTCTTT. Its protein is CASSVDGTSGIEAFF.

The gene calls are TRBV12-5 and TRBJ1-2, with a possible D match to TRBD1 (6 bases). The germline V and J ends were trimmed by 1 base and 4 bases, with 16 bases remaining between them. CDR3 length: 16 amino acids. CDR1 and CDR2 from the germline V gene are LGHNT and FRNRAP. CDR3 loop: CASGLATGGSGYGYTF. CDR3 nucleotide sequence: TGTGCTAGTGGTTTGGCGACAGGCGGGTCGGGCTATGGCTACACCTTC.